Detailed here is one T cell receptor (beta chain). The antigen is not known. This specimen comes from a study of cytomegalovirus exposure and HLA in healthy donors. The PCR was carried out with 60 Vbeta primers and 13 Jbeta primers. Here immunoSEQ multiplex PCR was the method, and the copy in TCRdb shows in-frame clones only, minus some. This sample yields 190,000 or so clones, of which around 75% are seen a single time; 0.39% belongs to the top ten. Germline V CDR1 and CDR2: SGDLS, YYNGEE. The CDR3 is made up of 13 amino acids. With 0 bases removed from V and 6 bases from J, the gap between germline ends came to 9 bases. Findings and caveats of the study: In an earlier analysis, in around 590 donors, most V segments appeared productive either ~90% or ~30% of the time. Accurate HLA-A and HLA-B prediction from TCR beta sequences was reported for most subjects. Cytomegalovirus status, reportedly, was diagnosed with high specificity and sensitivity by the classifier. In vitro confirmation showed a few CMV-associated chains to be CMV antigen specific.

The chain couples TRBV9 to TRBJ1-1; tentative D call: TRBD1 (5 bases). The TCR originated in a male donor in good health and CMV-seropositive. Sequenced: PBMCs. The CDR3 sequence is CASSVEAGPEAFF. CDR3 coding DNA: TGTGCCAGCAGCGTAGAGGCAGGGCCTGAAGCTTTCTTT.